This entry lists 3 T cell receptor beta chains sequenced from one sample in a study of T cell repertoires in cytomegalovirus infection. Their specific antigens are unknown. TCRdb recomputed calls from the reads with MiXCR, one row per CDR3 protein. Among fewer than 1,000,000 distinct CDR3 sequences listed, roughly a third were seen once. The starting material was cultured CD8+ T cells from PBMCs, obtained from culture after CMV antigen stimulation. Receptors were obtained from a human donor in good health (CMV status not recorded). Some clones in this sample may be carry-over from other donors' samples.

This clonotype was counted only a few times. The chain carries TRBV15 and TRBJ2-5, with D possibly being TRBD1 (5 bases). The CDR3 length is 15 residues. V was cut by 0 bases and J by 4 bases, with 12 bases left in between. CDR1 and CDR2 from the germline V gene are LNHNV and YYDKDF (reference sequence). The CDR3 sequence: CATSRDKGVSETQYF. CDR3 DNA: TGTGCCACCAGCAGAGATAAAGGGGTGTCAGAGACCCAGTACTTC.

The chain couples TRBV20-1 to TRBJ2-7, with TRBD1 matching over 8 bases. The CDR3 has 14 amino acids. Germline loops: CDR1 DFQATT, CDR2 SNEGSKA (reference sequence). V lost 3 bases and J lost 1; bases outside the gene matches: 5. CDR3 sequence reads: CSASEDRVSYEQYF. The CDR3 DNA reads TGCAGTGCTAGTGAGGACAGGGTTTCCTACGAGCAGTACTTC.

The table lists this clonotype with many counts. The chain joins TRBV12-5 to TRBJ2-5; D is ambiguous. Germline CDR1 and CDR2: LGHNT and FRNRAP. The CDR3 covers 14 residues. V lost 3 bases and J lost 5, with 13 bases in between. The CDR3 DNA follows: TGTGCTAGTGGTTTTGACGGCCGCCCGGAGACCCAGTACTTC. Encoded protein: CASGFDGRPETQYF.